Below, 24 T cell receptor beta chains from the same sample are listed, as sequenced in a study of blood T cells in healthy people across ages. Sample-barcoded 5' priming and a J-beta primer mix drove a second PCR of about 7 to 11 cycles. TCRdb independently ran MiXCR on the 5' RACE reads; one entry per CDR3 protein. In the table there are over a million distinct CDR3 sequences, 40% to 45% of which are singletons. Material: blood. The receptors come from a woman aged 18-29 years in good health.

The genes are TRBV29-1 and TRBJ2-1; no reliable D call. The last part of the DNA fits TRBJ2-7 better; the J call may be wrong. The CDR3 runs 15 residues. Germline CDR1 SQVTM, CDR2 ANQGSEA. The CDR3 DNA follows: TGCAGCGTTGAAGATGAAGGCCTCTCCTACAATGAGCAGTACTTC. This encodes CSVEDEGLSYNEQYF.

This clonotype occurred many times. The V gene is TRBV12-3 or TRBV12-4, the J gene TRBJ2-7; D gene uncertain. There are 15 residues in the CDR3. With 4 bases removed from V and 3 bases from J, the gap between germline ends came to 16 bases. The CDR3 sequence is CASSWASMSGYEQYF. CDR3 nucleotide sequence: TGTGCCAGCAGTTGGGCCTCGATGTCGGGCTACGAGCAGTACTTC.

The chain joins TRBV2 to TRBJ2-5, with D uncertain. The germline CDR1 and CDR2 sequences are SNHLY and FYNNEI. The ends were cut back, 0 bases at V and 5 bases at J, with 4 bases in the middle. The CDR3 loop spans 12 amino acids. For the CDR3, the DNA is TGTGCCAGCAGTGAAGCCCGGGAGACCCAGTACTTC. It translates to CASSEARETQYF.

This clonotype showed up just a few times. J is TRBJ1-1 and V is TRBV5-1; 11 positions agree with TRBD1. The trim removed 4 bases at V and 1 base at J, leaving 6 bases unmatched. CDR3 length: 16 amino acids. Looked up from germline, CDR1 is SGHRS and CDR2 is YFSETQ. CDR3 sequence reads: CASSTRTGGGNTEAFF. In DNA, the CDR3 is TGCGCCAGCAGCACCCGGACAGGGGGCGGGAACACTGAAGCTTTCTTT.

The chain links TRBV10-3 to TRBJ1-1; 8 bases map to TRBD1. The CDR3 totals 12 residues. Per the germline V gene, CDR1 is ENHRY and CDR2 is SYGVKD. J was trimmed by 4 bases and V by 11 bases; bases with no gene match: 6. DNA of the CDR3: TGTGCCTCCCGGGACAGGAGCACTGAAGCTTTCTTT. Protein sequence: CASRDRSTEAFF.

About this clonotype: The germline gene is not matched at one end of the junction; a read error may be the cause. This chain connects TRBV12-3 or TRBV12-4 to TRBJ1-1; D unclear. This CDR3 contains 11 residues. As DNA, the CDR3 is TGTGCCAGCAGTTTCCACTCTGAAGGTTTCTTT. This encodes CASSFHSEGFF.

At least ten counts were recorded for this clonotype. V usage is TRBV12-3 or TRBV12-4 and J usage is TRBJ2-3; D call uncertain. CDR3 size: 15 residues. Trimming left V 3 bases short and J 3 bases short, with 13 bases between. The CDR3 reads CASSFGDVATDTQYF. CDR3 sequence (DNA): TGTGCCAGCAGTTTTGGGGATGTTGCGACAGATACGCAGTATTTT.

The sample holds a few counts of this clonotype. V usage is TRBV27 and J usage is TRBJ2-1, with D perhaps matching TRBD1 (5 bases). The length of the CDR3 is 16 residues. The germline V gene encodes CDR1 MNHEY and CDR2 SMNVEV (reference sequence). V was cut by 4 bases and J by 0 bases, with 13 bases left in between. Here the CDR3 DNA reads TGTGCCAGCAGTTCTAACCCAGGGATCTCCTACAATGAGCAGTTCTTC. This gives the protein CASSSNPGISYNEQFF.

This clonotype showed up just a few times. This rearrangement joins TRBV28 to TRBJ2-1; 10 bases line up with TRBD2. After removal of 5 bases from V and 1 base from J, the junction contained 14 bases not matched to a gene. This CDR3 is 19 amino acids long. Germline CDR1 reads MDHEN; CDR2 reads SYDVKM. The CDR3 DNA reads TGTGCCAGCAGTACATCTAGGCTAGCGGGAGAAAATTCCTACAATGAGCAGTTCTTC. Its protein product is CASSTSRLAGENSYNEQFF.

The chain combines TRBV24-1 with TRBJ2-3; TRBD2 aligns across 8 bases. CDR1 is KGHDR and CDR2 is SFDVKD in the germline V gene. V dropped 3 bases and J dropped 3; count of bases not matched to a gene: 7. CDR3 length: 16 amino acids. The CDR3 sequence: CATSDPLAASTDTQYF. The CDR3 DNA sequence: TGTGCCACCAGTGATCCACTAGCGGCGTCAACAGATACGCAGTATTTT.

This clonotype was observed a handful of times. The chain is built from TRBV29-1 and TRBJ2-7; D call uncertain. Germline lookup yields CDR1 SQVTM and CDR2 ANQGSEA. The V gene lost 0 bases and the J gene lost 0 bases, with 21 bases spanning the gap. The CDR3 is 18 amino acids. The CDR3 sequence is CSVEDQVCRLMSSYEQYF. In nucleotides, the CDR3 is TGCAGCGTTGAAGATCAAGTTTGTAGGCTAATGAGCTCCTACGAGCAGTACTTC.

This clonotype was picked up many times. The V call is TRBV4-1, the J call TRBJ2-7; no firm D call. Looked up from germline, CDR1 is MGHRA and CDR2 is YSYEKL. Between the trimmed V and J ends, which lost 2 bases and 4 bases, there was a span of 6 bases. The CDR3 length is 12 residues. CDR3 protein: CASSQFGYEQYF. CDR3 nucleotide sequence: TGCGCCAGCAGCCAATTTGGTTACGAGCAGTACTTC.

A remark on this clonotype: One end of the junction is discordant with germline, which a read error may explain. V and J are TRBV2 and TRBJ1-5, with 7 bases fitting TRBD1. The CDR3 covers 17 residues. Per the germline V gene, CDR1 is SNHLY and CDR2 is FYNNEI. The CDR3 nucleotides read TGTGCCAGCAGTGAAGGCCCGAAGGGGGCGAGCAATCAGCCCCAGAATTTT. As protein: CASSEGPKGASNQPQNF.

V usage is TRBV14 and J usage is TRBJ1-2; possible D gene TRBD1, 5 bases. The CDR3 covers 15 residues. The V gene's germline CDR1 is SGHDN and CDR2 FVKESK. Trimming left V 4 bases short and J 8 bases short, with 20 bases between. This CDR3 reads CASSLGTSVVKGYTF. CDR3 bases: TGTGCCAGCAGCCTCGGGACCTCCGTCGTTAAGGGCTACACCTTC.

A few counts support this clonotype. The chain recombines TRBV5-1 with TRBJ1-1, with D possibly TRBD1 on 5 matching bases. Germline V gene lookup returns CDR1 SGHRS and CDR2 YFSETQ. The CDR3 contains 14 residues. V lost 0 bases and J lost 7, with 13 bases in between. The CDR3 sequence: CASSLESGIGEAFF. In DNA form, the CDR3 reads TGCGCCAGCAGCTTGGAGTCAGGGATTGGTGAAGCTTTCTTT.

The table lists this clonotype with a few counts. DNA for the CDR3: TGTGCCAGCACCCCCGGGACAGCTCCTACTGAAGCTTTCTTT. It specifies CASTPGTAPTEAFF. The chain carries TRBV6-5 and TRBJ1-1; TRBD1 matches at 7 bases. CDR3 size: 14 residues. V shed 7 bases and J 5 bases; nucleotides not matched to a gene: 10. CDR1 and CDR2 from the germline V gene are MNHEY and SVGAGI.

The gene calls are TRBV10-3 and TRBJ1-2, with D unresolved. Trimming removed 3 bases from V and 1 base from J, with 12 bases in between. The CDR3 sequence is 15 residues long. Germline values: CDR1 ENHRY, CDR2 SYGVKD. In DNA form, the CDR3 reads TGTGCCATCAGTGAAAAACAGAGAATTAACTATGGCTACACCTTC. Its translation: CAISEKQRINYGYTF.

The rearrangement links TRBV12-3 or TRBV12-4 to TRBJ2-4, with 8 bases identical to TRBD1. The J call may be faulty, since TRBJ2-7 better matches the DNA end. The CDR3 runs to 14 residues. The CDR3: CASSITDRGNEQYF. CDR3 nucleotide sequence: TGTGCCAGCAGCATAACCGACAGGGGCAACGAGCAGTACTTC.

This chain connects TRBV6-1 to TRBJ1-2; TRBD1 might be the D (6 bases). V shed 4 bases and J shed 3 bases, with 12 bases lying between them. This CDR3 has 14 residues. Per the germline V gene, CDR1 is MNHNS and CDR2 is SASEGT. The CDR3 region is CASSGINRDYGYTF. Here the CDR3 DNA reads TGTGCCAGCAGTGGAATCAACAGGGACTATGGCTACACCTTC.

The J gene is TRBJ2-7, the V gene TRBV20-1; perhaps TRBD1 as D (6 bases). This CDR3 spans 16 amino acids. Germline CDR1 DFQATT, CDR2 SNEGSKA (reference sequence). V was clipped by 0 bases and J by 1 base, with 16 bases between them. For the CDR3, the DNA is TGCAGTGCTAGAGATTTGGGGGCCCTGAGGTCCTACGAGCAGTACTTC. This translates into CSARDLGALRSYEQYF.

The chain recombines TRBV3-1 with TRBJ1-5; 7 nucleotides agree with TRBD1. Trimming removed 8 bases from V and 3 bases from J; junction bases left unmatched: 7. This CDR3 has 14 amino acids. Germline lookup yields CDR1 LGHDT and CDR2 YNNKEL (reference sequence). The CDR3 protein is CASSQGSANQPQHF. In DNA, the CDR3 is TGTGCCAGCTCACAGGGGTCTGCCAATCAGCCCCAGCATTTT.

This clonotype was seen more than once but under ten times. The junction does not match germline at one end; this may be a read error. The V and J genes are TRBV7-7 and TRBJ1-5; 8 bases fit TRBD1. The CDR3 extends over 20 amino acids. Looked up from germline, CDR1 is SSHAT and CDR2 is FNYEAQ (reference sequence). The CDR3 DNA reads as TGTGCTAGCAGCTCCACCCTCTCGGGACAGGAGGTGTATAGCAATCAGCCCCAGCATTTT. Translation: CASSSTLSGQEVYSNQPQHF.

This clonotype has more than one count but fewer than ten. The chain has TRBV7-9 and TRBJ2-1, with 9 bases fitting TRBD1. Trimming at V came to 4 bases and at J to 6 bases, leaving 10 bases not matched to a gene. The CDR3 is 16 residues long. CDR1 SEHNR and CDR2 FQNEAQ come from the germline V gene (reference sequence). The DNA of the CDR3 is TGTGCCAGCAGCTCTTTCGGGACAGGGAATCTCAATGAGCAGTTCTTC. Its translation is CASSSFGTGNLNEQFF.

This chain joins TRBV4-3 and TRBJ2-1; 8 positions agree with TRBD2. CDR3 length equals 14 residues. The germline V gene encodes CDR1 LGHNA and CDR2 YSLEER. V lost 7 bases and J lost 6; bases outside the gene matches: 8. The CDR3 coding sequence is TGCGCCAGCACGGGGGGGGCGCGTGGCAATGAGCAGTTCTTC. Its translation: CASTGGARGNEQFF.